A selection of T cell receptor beta chains follows, all from one sample in a study of shared clonotypes between healthy human individuals. Sequencing used immunoSEQ multiplex PCR; TCRdb keeps in-frame clones, though not all of them. The sample holds about 680,000 clones, under 95% seen once. The material sequenced was naive CD8+ T cells sorted from blood. The receptors stem from a man in his thirties or forties in good health. Both conserved end residues are part of each CDR3. The order of the fields is D gene, clone size, J gene, V gene, CDR3 DNA, CDR3 protein. The D gene is left open where the match is weak. The size entry is marked missing in some rows and otherwise reads once, few, many or a size class.

d_call: TRBD1
clone_size: -
j_call: TRBJ2-2
v_call: TRBV28
cdr3_nt: TGTGCCAGCACCTATACACTTGTGACAGGGGACGGGGAGCTGTTTTTT
cdr3_aa: CASTYTLVTGDGELFF

d_call: TRBD1
clone_size: -
j_call: TRBJ1-2
v_call: TRBV9
cdr3_nt: TGTGCCAGCAGCGAGGGACAGACCTATGGCTACACCTTC
cdr3_aa: CASSEGQTYGYTF

d_call: TRBD2
clone_size: -
j_call: TRBJ2-1
v_call: TRBV4-1
cdr3_nt: TGCGCCAGCAGCCAAGGGACTAGCGGGAGCAATGAGCAGTTCTTC
cdr3_aa: CASSQGTSGSNEQFF

d_call: -
clone_size: -
j_call: TRBJ2-2
v_call: TRBV4-1
cdr3_nt: TGCGCCAGCAGCCAGGTGTACACCGGGGAGCTGTTTTTT
cdr3_aa: CASSQVYTGELFF

d_call: -
clone_size: -
j_call: TRBJ2-1
v_call: TRBV28
cdr3_nt: TGTGCCAGCAGTAACAGCGGGGAGCAGTTCTTC
cdr3_aa: CASSNSGEQFF

d_call: -
clone_size: -
j_call: TRBJ1-2
v_call: TRBV19
cdr3_nt: TGTGCCAGTAGTATAGGAGGAGAGGGCTACACCTTC
cdr3_aa: CASSIGGEGYTF

d_call: TRBD1
clone_size: -
j_call: TRBJ2-7
v_call: TRBV11-2
cdr3_nt: TGTGCCAGCAGCTTAGCGGACAGGGGGCGATACGAGCAGTACTTC
cdr3_aa: CASSLADRGRYEQYF

d_call: -
clone_size: -
j_call: TRBJ2-5
v_call: TRBV7-9
cdr3_nt: TGTGCCAGCAGCTCGAATCCCGAAACCCAGCACTTC
cdr3_aa: CASSSNPETQHF

d_call: -
clone_size: -
j_call: TRBJ1-1
v_call: TRBV5-4
cdr3_nt: TGTGCCAGCAGCTTGGGGACACACCTGATTCTGGGTTCTGAAGCTTTCTTT
cdr3_aa: CASSLGTHLILGSEAFF

d_call: -
clone_size: -
j_call: TRBJ1-4
v_call: TRBV2
cdr3_nt: TGTGCCAGCAGCGCCGAAGGCAGGGACAATGAAAAACTGTTTTTT
cdr3_aa: CASSAEGRDNEKLFF

d_call: TRBD2
clone_size: -
j_call: TRBJ2-7
v_call: TRBV11-2
cdr3_nt: TGTGCCAGCAGCTTAACCCCTGGGAGCGGGAGCTTACTTGAGCAGTACTTC
cdr3_aa: CASSLTPGSGSLLEQYF

d_call: -
clone_size: -
j_call: TRBJ2-7
v_call: TRBV4-1
cdr3_nt: TGCGCCAGCAGCCAAGATTCAGGCATCAGGAGCTCCTACGAGCAGTACTTC
cdr3_aa: CASSQDSGIRSSYEQYF

d_call: TRBD1
clone_size: -
j_call: TRBJ2-7
v_call: TRBV5-1
cdr3_nt: TGCGCCAGCAGCTTGCAGGGGGCGGCCTACGAGCAGTACTTC
cdr3_aa: CASSLQGAAYEQYF

d_call: -
clone_size: -
j_call: TRBJ2-7
v_call: TRBV7-9
cdr3_nt: TGTGCCAGCAGACCTACGGACAGTTACGAGCAGTACTTC
cdr3_aa: CASRPTDSYEQYF

d_call: -
clone_size: -
j_call: TRBJ2-2
v_call: TRBV6-1
cdr3_nt: TGTGCCAGCAGTGCCATCTGGGGGGTTGTGGCCACCGGGGAGCTGTTTTTT
cdr3_aa: CASSAIWGVVATGELFF

d_call: TRBD1
clone_size: -
j_call: TRBJ1-5
v_call: TRBV6-6
cdr3_nt: TGTGCCAGCAGGGAAAGGGACAGAACAAATCAGCCCCAGCATTTT
cdr3_aa: CASRERDRTNQPQHF

d_call: TRBD2
clone_size: -
j_call: TRBJ2-1
v_call: TRBV5-1
cdr3_nt: TGCGCCAGCAGCTTGGAATTAGCGGGATTTCTCTACAATGAGCAGTTCTTC
cdr3_aa: CASSLELAGFLYNEQFF

d_call: TRBD2
clone_size: -
j_call: TRBJ2-1
v_call: TRBV7-8
cdr3_nt: TGTGCCAGCAGCAGCGGACTAGCGGGAGCTCATGTGCGCGGGCTTGAGCAGTTCTTC
cdr3_aa: CASSSGLAGAHVRGLEQFF

d_call: TRBD2
clone_size: -
j_call: TRBJ2-1
v_call: TRBV7-9
cdr3_nt: TGTGCCAGCAGCCGAACTAGCGGGAGGACCACCGGCAATGAGCAGTTCTTC
cdr3_aa: CASSRTSGRTTGNEQFF

d_call: -
clone_size: -
j_call: TRBJ1-5
v_call: TRBV28
cdr3_nt: TGTGCCAGCAATACGTACAACCAGCCCCAGCATTTT
cdr3_aa: CASNTYNQPQHF

d_call: -
clone_size: -
j_call: TRBJ2-7
v_call: TRBV7-2
cdr3_nt: TGTGCCAGCAGCTTCTACTCCTCCTACGAGCAGTACTTC
cdr3_aa: CASSFYSSYEQYF

d_call: -
clone_size: -
j_call: TRBJ2-1
v_call: TRBV7-9
cdr3_nt: TGTGCCAGCAGCCCCGGGTACAATGAGCAGTTCTTC
cdr3_aa: CASSPGYNEQFF

d_call: -
clone_size: -
j_call: TRBJ2-7
v_call: TRBV28
cdr3_nt: TGTGCCAGCAGTTTATGGACTAGTAGTGGGGGGCAGTACTTC
cdr3_aa: CASSLWTSSGGQYF

d_call: -
clone_size: -
j_call: TRBJ2-7
v_call: TRBV7-9
cdr3_nt: TGTGCCAGCAGCTTAGGTGAGACCCCCGTCTGGGAGCAGTACTTC
cdr3_aa: CASSLGETPVWEQYF

d_call: TRBD2
clone_size: -
j_call: TRBJ2-7
v_call: TRBV28
cdr3_nt: TGTGCCAGCAGCTCCCCTCCGCTGAGCGGGAGTTTACTCTACGAGCAGTACTTC
cdr3_aa: CASSSPPLSGSLLYEQYF

d_call: TRBD1
clone_size: -
j_call: TRBJ1-2
v_call: TRBV7-9
cdr3_nt: TGTGCCAGCAGCTTAGAAGTCAGGGGGTTAGGCTACACCTTC
cdr3_aa: CASSLEVRGLGYTF

d_call: -
clone_size: -
j_call: TRBJ2-5
v_call: TRBV7-9
cdr3_nt: TGTGCCAGCAGCTTACCCGACTTGGGAAGCCAAGAGACCCAGTACTTC
cdr3_aa: CASSLPDLGSQETQYF

d_call: -
clone_size: -
j_call: TRBJ2-5
v_call: TRBV27
cdr3_nt: TGTGCCAGCAGCCTAACAGGGTTGAAAGAGACCCAGTACTTC
cdr3_aa: CASSLTGLKETQYF

d_call: TRBD1
clone_size: -
j_call: TRBJ1-2
v_call: TRBV5-6
cdr3_nt: TGTGCCAGCAGCTTGGGGCCGGGGGACAGGGAAGGCTACACCTTC
cdr3_aa: CASSLGPGDREGYTF

d_call: -
clone_size: -
j_call: TRBJ2-6
v_call: TRBV29-1
cdr3_nt: TGCAGCGTTGGGGGTAAGGTCTCTGGGGCCAACGTCCTGACTTTC
cdr3_aa: CSVGGKVSGANVLTF

d_call: TRBD2
clone_size: few
j_call: TRBJ2-7
v_call: TRBV7-2
cdr3_nt: TGTGCCAGCAGCGCATTAGCGGGGCCGGGGGAGCAGTACTTC
cdr3_aa: CASSALAGPGEQYF

d_call: -
clone_size: -
j_call: TRBJ2-3
v_call: TRBV6-6
cdr3_nt: TGTGCCAGCAGTTACCCAAAGAAAGATACGCAGTATTTT
cdr3_aa: CASSYPKKDTQYF

d_call: -
clone_size: few
j_call: TRBJ2-7
v_call: TRBV2
cdr3_nt: TGTGCCAGCCGAAGATTTTTGGGGGGCGAGCAGTACTTC
cdr3_aa: CASRRFLGGEQYF

d_call: -
clone_size: -
j_call: TRBJ2-5
v_call: TRBV29-1
cdr3_nt: TGCAGCGTTGAGGAACCACAGGAGGAATGGGAGACCCAGTACTTC
cdr3_aa: CSVEEPQEEWETQYF

d_call: -
clone_size: -
j_call: TRBJ2-7
v_call: TRBV30
cdr3_nt: TGTGCCTGGAGTGTTGGGGGAGGTAGTAGCGGCAGCAACTCCTACGAGCAGTACTTC
cdr3_aa: CAWSVGGGSSGSNSYEQYF

d_call: -
clone_size: -
j_call: TRBJ1-3
v_call: TRBV28
cdr3_nt: TGTGCCAGCAGTTACCTACTAAGGGAGCCCCCTGGAAACACCATATATTTT
cdr3_aa: CASSYLLREPPGNTIYF

d_call: -
clone_size: -
j_call: TRBJ1-4
v_call: TRBV6-5
cdr3_nt: TGTGCCAGCAGTTACGGGGGGTTAGAAAAACTGTTTTTT
cdr3_aa: CASSYGGLEKLFF

d_call: TRBD1
clone_size: once
j_call: TRBJ1-3
v_call: TRBV27
cdr3_nt: TGTGCCAGCAGACCCCAGGGGGGTGGAAACACCATATATTTT
cdr3_aa: CASRPQGGGNTIYF

d_call: -
clone_size: -
j_call: TRBJ2-7
v_call: TRBV27
cdr3_nt: TGTGCCAGCAGTCAATTCCGTCCCTCCTACGAGCAGTACTTC
cdr3_aa: CASSQFRPSYEQYF

d_call: TRBD2
clone_size: -
j_call: TRBJ2-1
v_call: TRBV7-6
cdr3_nt: TGTGCCAGCAGCTTTGGGTTTGCGGGGGTCTACAATGAGCAGTTCTTC
cdr3_aa: CASSFGFAGVYNEQFF

d_call: -
clone_size: -
j_call: TRBJ1-5
v_call: TRBV28
cdr3_nt: TGTGCCAGCAGTTCTCAAACCGGGACGAATCAGCCCCAGCATTTT
cdr3_aa: CASSSQTGTNQPQHF

d_call: -
clone_size: -
j_call: TRBJ2-7
v_call: TRBV28
cdr3_nt: TGTGCCAGCAGTCGTATGGGAGATTTGAACGAGCAGTACTTC
cdr3_aa: CASSRMGDLNEQYF

d_call: TRBD2
clone_size: few
j_call: TRBJ2-7
v_call: TRBV5-5
cdr3_nt: TGTGCCAGCAGCTTGGCTCTAGCGGGAGTTCGGAGGTCCTACGAGCAGTACTTC
cdr3_aa: CASSLALAGVRRSYEQYF

d_call: -
clone_size: -
j_call: TRBJ2-1
v_call: TRBV4-2
cdr3_nt: TGTGCCAGCAGCCAAGCGGGGGTTGGGTTTCCCAGGGTCAATGAGCAGTTCTTC
cdr3_aa: CASSQAGVGFPRVNEQFF

d_call: -
clone_size: -
j_call: TRBJ2-5
v_call: TRBV9
cdr3_nt: TGTGCCAGCAGCCTAAAGGGACTGCAAGAGACCCAGTACTTC
cdr3_aa: CASSLKGLQETQYF

d_call: TRBD2
clone_size: -
j_call: TRBJ2-2
v_call: TRBV9
cdr3_nt: TGTGCCAGCAGCGCCCGACTAGCGGGAACCGGGGAGCTGTTTTTT
cdr3_aa: CASSARLAGTGELFF

d_call: -
clone_size: -
j_call: TRBJ2-7
v_call: TRBV18
cdr3_nt: TGTGCCAGCTCACCACTTCATGTCGGCTACGAGCAGTACTTC
cdr3_aa: CASSPLHVGYEQYF

d_call: -
clone_size: -
j_call: TRBJ2-7
v_call: TRBV27
cdr3_nt: TGTGCCAGCAGTTTATCCTACAGGGTCTCCTACGAGCAGTACTTC
cdr3_aa: CASSLSYRVSYEQYF

d_call: TRBD1
clone_size: -
j_call: TRBJ1-1
v_call: TRBV7-2
cdr3_nt: TGTGCCAGCAGCTTAGTTTTAGTCGGGACAGGTCTAACTGAAGCTTTCTTT
cdr3_aa: CASSLVLVGTGLTEAFF

d_call: -
clone_size: -
j_call: TRBJ1-1
v_call: TRBV6-1
cdr3_nt: TGTGCCAGCAGTGATTGGGGGAACGCTGAAGCTTTCTTT
cdr3_aa: CASSDWGNAEAFF

d_call: -
clone_size: -
j_call: TRBJ2-1
v_call: TRBV20-1
cdr3_nt: TGCAGTGGGGGGGCCAATGAGCAGTTCTTC
cdr3_aa: CSGGANEQFF

d_call: -
clone_size: -
j_call: TRBJ2-2
v_call: TRBV6-1
cdr3_nt: TGTGCCAGCGTTTTAGTGAACACCGGGGAGCTGTTTTTT
cdr3_aa: CASVLVNTGELFF

d_call: -
clone_size: -
j_call: TRBJ1-5
v_call: TRBV27
cdr3_nt: TGTGCCAGCAGTTTCCGCGCAGACTATTATAGCAATCAGCCCCAGCATTTT
cdr3_aa: CASSFRADYYSNQPQHF

d_call: TRBD2
clone_size: -
j_call: TRBJ2-7
v_call: TRBV27
cdr3_nt: TGTGCCAGCAGTTTATGGGGCGGGAGGGCCTACGAGCAGTACTTC
cdr3_aa: CASSLWGGRAYEQYF

d_call: TRBD1
clone_size: -
j_call: TRBJ2-7
v_call: TRBV27
cdr3_nt: TGTGCCAGCAGTCCGGGACAGGGGGTACTCTACGAGCAGTACTTC
cdr3_aa: CASSPGQGVLYEQYF